Listed below are T cell receptor beta chains from one sample, sequenced in a study of identical twins. One entry per CDR3 protein, called by TCRdb with MiXCR from the 5' RACE reads. The data contain some 1,600,000 distinct CDR3 sequences, around a third of them singletons. Sample: cord blood. These receptors all stem from a newborn girl in good health. The CDR3 runs from the conserved cysteine through the conserved F or W. Each record gives: V gene, clone size, CDR3 protein. Not every row has a clone size; where given, it reads once, few, many or a size class.

TRBV12-3/TRBV12-4	NA	CASSLVRLFRDRDNGYTF
TRBV20-1	NA	CSAGDRARGNTIYF
TRBV10-1	few	CASSGQQSHEQYF
TRBV4-1	NA	CASGLSGQYNEQFF
TRBV20-1	NA	CSARDGLSYNEQFF
TRBV20-1	many	CSPARRRKTSGGEDTQYF
TRBV10-1	few	CASSEGTREETQYF
TRBV12-3/TRBV12-4	few	CASSLSVLAGENEQFF
TRBV12-3/TRBV12-4	many	CASSTPSYEQYF
TRBV29-1	few	CSAERKGLGTQYF
TRBV2	NA	CASTLGTSGSNTGELFF
TRBV5-1	NA	CASSPPLRGSGELFF
TRBV14	few	CASSHLSGEAYEQYF
TRBV5-1	NA	CASSLSLTTGELFF
TRBV20-1	NA	CSARVRTNNEQFF
TRBV11-2	NA	CASSLPTSASYNEQFF
TRBV7-2	NA	CASSWTGERLFF
TRBV11-3	NA	CASSPGDRGGHDYGEQFF
TRBV20-1	few	CSARLVAKNIQYF
TRBV5-1	NA	CASNLAKASGNTIYF
TRBV3-1	NA	CASSQVMGRNTEAFF